The rows below give T cell receptor beta chains drawn from one sample of a study of CD8 T cells in Susac syndrome. One entry per CDR3 protein, called by TCRdb with MiXCR from the immunoSEQ multiplex PCR reads. The data hold 150,000 to 200,000 distinct CDR3 sequences, with about 93% observed a single time. Sample: CD4+ T cells from PBMCs. The source is a human donor with multiple sclerosis. Each CDR3 is given with its conserved first and last residue. D genes are given only for firm matches. Size is omitted from some rows. Given values are once, few, many or a class for expanded clones.

cdr3_nt,cdr3_aa,j_call,d_call,v_call,clone_size
TGTGCCACCAGTGATTTAGAACGCACAGATACGCAGTATTTT,CATSDLERTDTQYF,TRBJ2-3,-,TRBV24-1,-
TGTGCCAGCAGCTTTGGGACTAGCGGTCCCCAAGAGACCCAGTACTTC,CASSFGTSGPQETQYF,TRBJ2-5,TRBD2,TRBV11-2,-
TGCAGTGTTCGAATAGTTGGAGATACGCAGTATTTT,CSVRIVGDTQYF,TRBJ2-3,-,TRBV20-1,-
TGTGCCAGCAGCCAATGGACTAGCGGGGACGAAGGCGAGCAGTACTTC,CASSQWTSGDEGEQYF,TRBJ2-7,TRBD2,TRBV3-1,-
TGTGCCTGGAGTAAGACCGACTATGGCTACACCTTC,CAWSKTDYGYTF,TRBJ1-2,-,TRBV30,-
TGTGCCAGCAGTTACCGTACTAACGGCTACACCTTC,CASSYRTNGYTF,TRBJ1-2,-,TRBV6-2/TRBV6-3,-
TGCAGCGTTGAAGGGCTGCTGAACACTGAAGCTTTCTTT,CSVEGLLNTEAFF,TRBJ1-1,-,TRBV29-1,-
TGCAGTGCTGCGACAGGGAGGTATGGCTACACCTTC,CSAATGRYGYTF,TRBJ1-2,TRBD1,TRBV20-1,-
TGTGCCAGCAGTGCCGGGACAGGGGGCCGCACTGAAGCTTTCTTT,CASSAGTGGRTEAFF,TRBJ1-1,TRBD1,TRBV28,-
TGTGCCAGCAGCTCCGGGACATACGACGAGCAGTACTTC,CASSSGTYDEQYF,TRBJ2-7,-,TRBV7-9,-
TGCAGTGCTAGTCTTCCAGGGATGGGAGATACGCAGTATTTT,CSASLPGMGDTQYF,TRBJ2-3,-,TRBV20-1,-
TGTGCCAGCAGCTTGCAGGGGTTGACTCAAGAGACCCAGTACTTC,CASSLQGLTQETQYF,TRBJ2-5,-,TRBV2,once
TGTGCCAGCAGCTCCCCCACTAGCGGGGATTACGAGCAGTACTTC,CASSSPTSGDYEQYF,TRBJ2-7,TRBD2,TRBV7-3,-
TGTGCCAGCACACAGCTTTCGGGGGGCAATCAGCCCCAGCATTTT,CASTQLSGGNQPQHF,TRBJ1-5,-,TRBV2,-
TGCGCCAGCAGCTTGGGACAGACACAAGAGACCCAGTACTTC,CASSLGQTQETQYF,TRBJ2-5,-,TRBV5-1,once
TGCAGTGCTAGACTTGGGACAGGGAATTATGGCTACACCTTC,CSARLGTGNYGYTF,TRBJ1-2,TRBD1,TRBV20-1,-
TGTGCCAGCAGCTTAGTAGGCGTCAGGGAACAAGAGACCCAGTACTTC,CASSLVGVREQETQYF,TRBJ2-5,-,TRBV11-2,-